This T cell receptor (beta chain) was obtained from a study of T cell responses to AZD1222 COVID-19 vaccine. Study-wide context: Analysis merged second doses at about 4 or about 12 weeks. Study conclusions and caveats: Reports say nearly half of spike-specific TCRs go after unmutated variant regions. There were mostly white British donors and more females than males, and clonal diversity was possibly underestimated. Repertoires were sampled only after the peak T cell response.

Trimming removed 1 base from V and 6 bases from J, with 9 bases in between. Germline V gene data show CDR1 as SGHTA and CDR2 as FQGTGA. The CDR3 loop spans 13 amino acids. This clone was detected once. What it binds is unknown. Sequenced by immunoSEQ multiplex PCR; TCRdb stores in-frame clones only, minus some. The repertoire has more than 85,000 clones, 70% to 90% of them found once; the top ten carry more than 15%. The material sequenced was peripheral blood, taken on day 0 of AZD1222 vaccination. The V and J genes are TRBV7-3 and TRBJ1-2; the D gene is possibly TRBD1 (5 bases). The receptor's source is an adult in good health. DNA for the CDR3: TGTGCCAGCAGCTTAAATTTAGGGGATGGCTACACCTTC. Its translation: CASSLNLGDGYTF.